This is a list of T cell receptor beta chains from one sample in a study of long-term antiretroviral therapy in people with HIV. TCRdb's copy holds only in-frame clones and misses some; the assay was immunoSEQ multiplex PCR. Of some 9,700 clones in the sample, over 75% were seen once. The specimen comprised unsorted PBMCs, sampled 0.7 years after starting antiretroviral therapy. The receptors were sampled from a man aged 40-55 years with HIV. Each CDR3 is given with its conserved first and last residue. Fields, in order: V gene, clone size, J gene, D gene, CDR3 DNA, CDR3 protein. The D gene is left open where the match is weak. Clone size is shown for a subset of rows, as once, few, many or a class of expanded clone.

V gene: TRBV19
clone size: .
J gene: TRBJ1-1
D gene: .
CDR3 DNA: TGTGCCAGTAGTTCCGACAGGAGTTATGAAGCTTTCTTT
CDR3 protein: CASSSDRSYEAFF

V gene: TRBV6-5
clone size: .
J gene: TRBJ2-5
D gene: TRBD2
CDR3 DNA: TGTGCCAGCAGTGCCCCCGGGGGGTTGGAAGAGACCCAGTACTTC
CDR3 protein: CASSAPGGLEETQYF

V gene: TRBV6-5
clone size: few
J gene: TRBJ1-3
D gene: .
CDR3 DNA: TGTGCCAGTTCGTCGGCAGCGGGAAACACCATATATTTT
CDR3 protein: CASSSAAGNTIYF

V gene: TRBV19
clone size: .
J gene: TRBJ1-1
D gene: .
CDR3 DNA: TGTGCCAGTACTTCAGCCGTAATTCCTCCTGAAGCTTTCTTT
CDR3 protein: CASTSAVIPPEAFF

V gene: TRBV7-9
clone size: .
J gene: TRBJ1-5
D gene: .
CDR3 DNA: TGTGCCAGCAGCTTAGTGGGGGGGCCTCAGCCCCAGCATTTT
CDR3 protein: CASSLVGGPQPQHF

V gene: TRBV18
clone size: .
J gene: TRBJ2-5
D gene: .
CDR3 DNA: TGTGCCAGCTCACCGCTTGAAGAGACCCAGTACTTC
CDR3 protein: CASSPLEETQYF

V gene: TRBV18
clone size: .
J gene: TRBJ2-5
D gene: .
CDR3 DNA: TGTGCCAGCTCACCCTCGCGGCTAGAGACCCAGTACTTC
CDR3 protein: CASSPSRLETQYF

V gene: TRBV5-5
clone size: few
J gene: TRBJ2-1
D gene: .
CDR3 DNA: TGTGCCAGCAGCTTAAAGGATGAGCAGTTCTTC
CDR3 protein: CASSLKDEQFF

V gene: TRBV7-2
clone size: once
J gene: TRBJ2-7
D gene: .
CDR3 DNA: TGTGCCAGCAGCCCGCCCCTTAGGCGCGAGCAGTACTTC
CDR3 protein: CASSPPLRREQYF

V gene: TRBV27
clone size: .
J gene: TRBJ2-1
D gene: TRBD2
CDR3 DNA: TGTGCCAGCAGTCCTACTAGCGGAGGGGACAATGAGCAGTTCTTC
CDR3 protein: CASSPTSGGDNEQFF

V gene: TRBV5-4
clone size: .
J gene: TRBJ2-1
D gene: .
CDR3 DNA: TGTGCCAGCAGTTTTAAGGAATTCGGGTACAATGAGCAGTTCTTC
CDR3 protein: CASSFKEFGYNEQFF

V gene: TRBV5-6
clone size: .
J gene: TRBJ1-1
D gene: .
CDR3 DNA: TGTGCCAGCAGCTCGACTATTGACGGATACGGGGCTTTCTTT
CDR3 protein: CASSSTIDGYGAFF

V gene: TRBV18
clone size: .
J gene: TRBJ1-4
D gene: .
CDR3 DNA: TGTGCCAGCTCACCACCGGTAACAGGGACTAATGAAAAACTGTTTTTT
CDR3 protein: CASSPPVTGTNEKLFF

V gene: TRBV5-3
clone size: .
J gene: TRBJ2-3
D gene: TRBD2
CDR3 DNA: TGTGCCAGAAGCCCTGGGGTCTTAGCGGGAGAAGGAGATACGCAGTATTTT
CDR3 protein: CARSPGVLAGEGDTQYF

V gene: TRBV4-1
clone size: few
J gene: TRBJ2-2
D gene: .
CDR3 DNA: TGCGCCAGCAAGGGCCCCAAAGCCGGGGAGCTGTTTTTT
CDR3 protein: CASKGPKAGELFF

V gene: TRBV19
clone size: .
J gene: TRBJ2-7
D gene: .
CDR3 DNA: TGTGCCAGTAGTATCGGGGTGGCTAACGAGCAGTACTTC
CDR3 protein: CASSIGVANEQYF

V gene: TRBV2
clone size: .
J gene: TRBJ1-5
D gene: TRBD1
CDR3 DNA: TGTGCCAGAGCCGGGACAGGGGGCTTATATGGTCAGCCCCAGCATTTT
CDR3 protein: CARAGTGGLYGQPQHF

V gene: TRBV5-1
clone size: .
J gene: TRBJ2-7
D gene: .
CDR3 DNA: TGCGCCAGCAGCTTGGGACCGGCCTACGAGCAGTACTTC
CDR3 protein: CASSLGPAYEQYF

V gene: TRBV5-6
clone size: .
J gene: TRBJ2-1
D gene: TRBD2
CDR3 DNA: TGTGCCAGCAAACTAGCGGGGCAATACAATGAGCAGTTCTTC
CDR3 protein: CASKLAGQYNEQFF

V gene: TRBV4-3
clone size: .
J gene: TRBJ2-3
D gene: .
CDR3 DNA: TGCGCCAGCAGCCGAGCGGAACGCACAGATACGCAGTATTTT
CDR3 protein: CASSRAERTDTQYF

V gene: TRBV27
clone size: medium-sized
J gene: TRBJ2-1
D gene: TRBD2
CDR3 DNA: TGTGCCAGCAGTTTCCCCAGCGGGAGGTACAATGAGCAGTTCTTC
CDR3 protein: CASSFPSGRYNEQFF

V gene: TRBV18
clone size: once
J gene: TRBJ2-2
D gene: .
CDR3 DNA: TGTGCCAGCTCACCGCAACAGAACACCGGGGAGCTGTTTTTT
CDR3 protein: CASSPQQNTGELFF

V gene: TRBV9
clone size: few
J gene: TRBJ2-6
D gene: .
CDR3 DNA: TGTGCCAGCAGCCCCCGCGGGACTGGGGCCAACGTCCTGACTTTC
CDR3 protein: CASSPRGTGANVLTF

V gene: TRBV28
clone size: few
J gene: TRBJ1-2
D gene: TRBD1
CDR3 DNA: TGTGCCAGCAGTCCCAGGGGACAGGGGGACGTGGGCTACACCTTC
CDR3 protein: CASSPRGQGDVGYTF

V gene: TRBV13
clone size: .
J gene: TRBJ2-1
D gene: .
CDR3 DNA: TGTGCCAGCAGCTTAGGAGGCCGGGCCAGAGTATACAATGAGCAGTTCTTC
CDR3 protein: CASSLGGRARVYNEQFF

V gene: TRBV18
clone size: .
J gene: TRBJ2-4
D gene: .
CDR3 DNA: TGTGCCAGCTCACCATACGAACCGGGAACCTTAGCCAAAAACATTCAGTACTTC
CDR3 protein: CASSPYEPGTLAKNIQYF

V gene: TRBV2
clone size: once
J gene: TRBJ2-6
D gene: TRBD1
CDR3 DNA: TGTGCCGGACAGGGCCTCGGGGGGGCCAACGTCCTGACTTTC
CDR3 protein: CAGQGLGGANVLTF

V gene: TRBV27
clone size: once
J gene: TRBJ2-1
D gene: .
CDR3 DNA: TGTGCCAGCAGTTCTTGGGCGGATGAGCAGTTCTTC
CDR3 protein: CASSSWADEQFF

V gene: TRBV5-1
clone size: .
J gene: TRBJ1-4
D gene: TRBD1
CDR3 DNA: TGCGCCAGCAGCTGGGGACAGGGGGCGGTAACTAATGAAAAACTGTTTTTT
CDR3 protein: CASSWGQGAVTNEKLFF

V gene: TRBV28
clone size: .
J gene: TRBJ1-1
D gene: .
CDR3 DNA: TGTGCCAGCAGTTTAGCCAGGGGGAACACTGAAGCTTTCTTT
CDR3 protein: CASSLARGNTEAFF

V gene: TRBV5-4
clone size: .
J gene: TRBJ2-7
D gene: TRBD2
CDR3 DNA: TGTGCCAGCAGCTTTGGACATAGCGGGAAGCGGTACTTC
CDR3 protein: CASSFGHSGKRYF

V gene: TRBV28
clone size: .
J gene: TRBJ1-4
D gene: .
CDR3 DNA: TGTGCCTACTGGGACCCAACTAATGAAAAACTGTTTTTT
CDR3 protein: CAYWDPTNEKLFF

V gene: TRBV6-5
clone size: .
J gene: TRBJ1-5
D gene: TRBD1
CDR3 DNA: TGTGCCAGCAGTTACGGAGGGACAGGTAGCAATCAGCCCCAGCATTTT
CDR3 protein: CASSYGGTGSNQPQHF

V gene: TRBV28
clone size: .
J gene: TRBJ2-5
D gene: .
CDR3 DNA: TGTGCCAGCAAAGGGGACCAAGAGACCCAGTACTTC
CDR3 protein: CASKGDQETQYF